This entry describes one T cell receptor (beta chain). The data derive from a study of blood T cell repertoires in COVID-19. Background on the study: Acute and convalescent COVID-19 samples came from the United States, Italy and Spain. In each case, the material was cDNA or gDNA derived from T cells, B-cell-depleted T cells, or PBMCs.

Germline V gene data show CDR1 as MDHEN and CDR2 as SYDVKM. The CDR3 contains 15 residues. Trimming took off 3 bases at V and 6 bases at J, with 15 bases between the two ends. Sequencing used immunoSEQ multiplex PCR; TCRdb keeps in-frame clones, though not all of them. The sample contains about 93,000 clones, approximately 90% of which appear only once. The chain links TRBV28 to TRBJ2-1, with a weak D call TRBD2 (6 bases). What was sequenced was peripheral blood. This TCR derives from a man between 45 and 60 years old with acute or convalescent COVID-19. The CDR3 reads CASSFIREVGNEQFF. The CDR3 region has the DNA TGTGCCAGCAGTTTCATAAGGGAGGTCGGCAATGAGCAGTTCTTC.